The rows below give T cell receptor beta chains drawn from one sample of a study of T cells in localized non-small cell lung cancer. Only in-frame clones appear in the TCRdb table, and some are missing; sequencing was by immunoSEQ multiplex PCR. The repertoire holds 40,000 to 65,000 clones, 70% to 90% seen once, with about 16% in the top ten. Sequenced material: PBMCs, taken before any cancer treatment. The source is a female donor with stage II lung adenocarcinoma. The CDR3 runs from the conserved cysteine through the conserved F or W. The D gene is left open where the match is weak. A clone size is listed for some rows: how often the clone was seen (once, few, many), or a class if it is expanded.

D,size,J,V,DNA,CDR3
TRBD1,.,TRBJ2-6,TRBV2,TGTGCCAGCAGAGGGGGACAGGGAAGAGGTGGGGCCAACGTCCTGACTTTC,CASRGGQGRGGANVLTF
.,.,TRBJ1-2,TRBV6-1,TGTGCCAGCAAAACATGGTCTAATGGCTACACCTTC,CASKTWSNGYTF
.,.,TRBJ1-2,TRBV5-1,TGCGCCAGCAGCTTGGCGAACTATGGCTACACCTTC,CASSLANYGYTF
.,.,TRBJ1-1,TRBV2,TGTGCCAGCAGTGAATTAGAATGGACTGAAGCTTTCTTT,CASSELEWTEAFF
TRBD1,.,TRBJ2-3,TRBV10-1,TGCGCCAGCAGTGAGGAGACAGGGGGACCCACAGATACGCAGTATTTT,CASSEETGGPTDTQYF
.,.,TRBJ1-2,TRBV10-1,TGCGCCAGCAGTGATTCTCGGACAGCTTACTATGGCTACACCTTC,CASSDSRTAYYGYTF
.,.,TRBJ2-1,TRBV9,TGTGCCAGCAGCGAACCCGGCGGCAGTATAAGGGATGAGCAGTTCTTC,CASSEPGGSIRDEQFF
.,.,TRBJ2-3,TRBV20-1,TGCAGTCTCCGGGTGGATACGCAGTATTTT,CSLRVDTQYF
.,.,TRBJ2-7,TRBV5-6,TGTGCCAGCAGCTTGGCCTCCTATGACAGCCTGGTCTACGAGCAGTACTTC,CASSLASYDSLVYEQYF
.,few,TRBJ2-4,TRBV19,TGTGCCAGTAGTATAGGTGACGGGCAGAAAAAAAACATTCAGTACTTC,CASSIGDGQKKNIQYF
.,.,TRBJ1-1,TRBV6-6,TGTGCCACCCTCCGGGGGGGGCCCCTGAACACTGAAGCTTTCTTT,CATLRGGPLNTEAFF
TRBD1,.,TRBJ2-1,TRBV30,TGTGCCTGGTTCAAGGGGGCCTTATACAATGAGCAGTTCTTC,CAWFKGALYNEQFF
TRBD1,.,TRBJ2-3,TRBV7-9,TGTGCCGGCCGCCGGGACAGAAGCACAGATACGCAGTATTTT,CAGRRDRSTDTQYF
.,.,TRBJ1-4,TRBV9,TGTGCCAGCAGTCCCCAGGGTGTCCCGGCTGAAAAACTGTTTTTT,CASSPQGVPAEKLFF
.,.,TRBJ1-2,TRBV25-1,TGTGCCAGCAGTGAATCAAGGGTCTGGTATGGCTACACCTTC,CASSESRVWYGYTF
.,.,TRBJ2-3,TRBV7-2,TGTGCCAGCAGCTCCCCTCCAGATACGCAGTATTTT,CASSSPPDTQYF
.,.,TRBJ2-6,TRBV15,TGTGCCACCAGCACCAACTCTGGGGCCAACGTCCTGACTTTC,CATSTNSGANVLTF
TRBD1,.,TRBJ2-7,TRBV2,TGTGCCATCCAGAAGGGTCAGGACAGGGACCTCTCCTACGAGCAGTACTTC,CAIQKGQDRDLSYEQYF
.,.,TRBJ1-5,TRBV23-1,TGCGCCAGCAGTCAATTCTCACGGGTGGACTCTAGCAATCAGCCCCAGCATTTT,CASSQFSRVDSSNQPQHF
TRBD1,.,TRBJ1-1,TRBV28,TGTGCCAGCAGGGGGGGACAGGGGATCGGGGCTGAAGCTTTCTTT,CASRGGQGIGAEAFF
.,.,TRBJ2-1,TRBV7-8,TGTGCCAGCAGCGAGACGGACTCCTCCTACAATGAGCAGTTCTTC,CASSETDSSYNEQFF
.,.,TRBJ2-5,TRBV5-6,TGTGCCAGCAGCTTGAGGGCAGGGCGGGCTGAGACCCAGTACTTC,CASSLRAGRAETQYF
TRBD2,.,TRBJ2-1,TRBV5-1,TGCGCCAGCAGCTTGAGACTAGCGGGGACCACCTACAATGAGCAGTTCTTC,CASSLRLAGTTYNEQFF
TRBD1,.,TRBJ1-4,TRBV6-1,TGTGCCAGCAGCCGGGACAGGGAAACTAATGAAAAACTGTTTTTT,CASSRDRETNEKLFF
TRBD1,.,TRBJ1-2,TRBV18,TGTGCCAGCTCACCGGGGGACAGAACCTATGGCTACACCTTC,CASSPGDRTYGYTF
TRBD2,once,TRBJ2-7,TRBV27,TGTGCCAGCAGACCAGGGACTAGCGGGGGCTACGAGCAGTACTTC,CASRPGTSGGYEQYF
.,.,TRBJ2-3,TRBV6-1,TGTGCCAGCAGGGAAGAAACCACAGATACGCAGTATTTT,CASREETTDTQYF
TRBD2,.,TRBJ2-7,TRBV7-2,TGTGCCAGCAGCTTCACCGGGGGGGCAGGGTCCTACGAGCAGTACTTC,CASSFTGGAGSYEQYF
.,.,TRBJ1-1,TRBV27,TGTGCCAGCAGCATCCTTGGAGGGGGAGCTTTCTTT,CASSILGGGAFF